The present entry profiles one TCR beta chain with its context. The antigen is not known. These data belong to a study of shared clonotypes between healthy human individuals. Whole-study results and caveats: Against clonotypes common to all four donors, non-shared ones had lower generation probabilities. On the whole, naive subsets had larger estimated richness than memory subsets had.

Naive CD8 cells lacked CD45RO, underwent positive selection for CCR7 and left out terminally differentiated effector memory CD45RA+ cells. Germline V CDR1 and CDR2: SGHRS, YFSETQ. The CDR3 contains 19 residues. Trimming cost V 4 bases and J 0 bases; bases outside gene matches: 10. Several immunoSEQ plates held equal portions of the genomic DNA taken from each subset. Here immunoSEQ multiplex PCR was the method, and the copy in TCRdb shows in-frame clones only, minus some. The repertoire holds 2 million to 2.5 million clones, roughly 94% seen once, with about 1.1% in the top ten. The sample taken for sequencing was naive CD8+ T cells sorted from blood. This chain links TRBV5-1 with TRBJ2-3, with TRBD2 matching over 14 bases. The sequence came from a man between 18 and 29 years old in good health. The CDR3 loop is CASSPHGLAGGDSTDTQYF. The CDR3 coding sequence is TGCGCCAGCAGCCCACACGGACTAGCGGGGGGCGATAGCACAGATACGCAGTATTTT. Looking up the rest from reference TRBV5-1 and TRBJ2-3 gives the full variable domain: KAGVTQTPRYLIKTRGQQVTLSCSPISGHRSVSWYQQTPGQGLQFLFEYFSETQRNKGNFPGRFSGRQFSNSRSEMNVSTLELGDSALYLCASSPHGLAGGDSTDTQYFGPGTRLTVL.